These T cell receptor beta chains were read from a single sample in a study of cytomegalovirus exposure and HLA in healthy donors. TCRdb's table, derived via immunoSEQ multiplex PCR, lists solely in-frame clones and lacks some. The sample has over 250,000 clones; 75% to 90% are singletons. Material: PBMCs. The receptors stem from a woman aged 25 to 45 in good health and CMV-seropositive. CDR3s include the opening cysteine and the closing phenylalanine or tryptophan. Fields, in order: CDR3 protein, CDR3 DNA, CDR3 length, D gene, J gene, clone size, V gene. A D gene is named only where the DNA matches it firmly. Clone size appears in some rows only: once, few, many, or a class for an expanded clone.

CASSGRQGVGNTEAFF | TGTGCCAGCAGTGGCCGACAGGGGGTCGGGAACACTGAAGCTTTCTTT | 16 | TRBD1 | TRBJ1-1 | - | TRBV25-1
CAWRRDSNTGELFF | TGTGCCTGGCGCCGGGACAGCAACACCGGGGAGCTGTTTTTT | 14 | TRBD1 | TRBJ2-2 | - | TRBV30
CASSFGQGLRSSEAFF | TGTGCCAGCAGTTTTGGTCAGGGGCTTCGCTCTTCTGAAGCTTTCTTT | 16 | - | TRBJ1-1 | - | TRBV27
CASSLDGETQYF | TGTGCCAGCAGCTTAGATGGCGAGACCCAGTACTTC | 12 | - | TRBJ2-5 | - | TRBV7-9
CASSSDRGNTEAFF | TGCGCCAGCAGCTCGGACAGGGGGAACACTGAAGCTTTCTTT | 14 | TRBD1 | TRBJ1-1 | - | TRBV5-1
CASSYSNSKNSPLHF | TGTGCCAGCAGTTACTCGAACAGTAAGAATTCACCCCTCCACTTT | 15 | - | TRBJ1-6 | few | TRBV6-5
CASSEGYGGEKLFF | TGTGCCAGCAGCGAGGGATACGGTGGAGAAAAACTGTTTTTT | 14 | - | TRBJ1-4 | - | TRBV13
CASSSRSGANVLTF | TGCGCCAGCAGCTCACGCTCTGGGGCCAACGTCCTGACTTTC | 14 | - | TRBJ2-6 | - | TRBV5-1
CASSQGTLGPSGANVLTF | TGCGCCAGCAGCCAAGGGACTCTAGGACCCTCTGGGGCCAACGTCCTGACTTTC | 18 | - | TRBJ2-6 | - | TRBV4-3
CASSQVGGFNYGYTF | TGTGCCAGCAGCCAAGTAGGGGGTTTTAACTATGGCTACACCTTC | 15 | - | TRBJ1-2 | - | TRBV14
CSVGDREGQPQHF | TGCAGCGTTGGAGACAGGGAAGGTCAGCCCCAGCATTTT | 13 | TRBD1 | TRBJ1-5 | few | TRBV29-1
CASSVGGGADSPLHF | TGTGCCAGCAGCGTAGGCGGGGGTGCGGATTCACCCCTCCACTTT | 15 | - | TRBJ1-6 | once | TRBV9
CASSVGQGNYEQYF | TGTGCCAGCAGCGTGGGACAGGGGAACTACGAGCAGTACTTC | 14 | TRBD1 | TRBJ2-7 | - | TRBV7-2
CASSEAGVETQYF | TGTGCCAGCAGCGAGGCAGGGGTAGAGACCCAGTACTTC | 13 | - | TRBJ2-5 | - | TRBV9
CASSFPPGSFDEQYF | TGTGCCAGCAGTTTCCCACCCGGGAGTTTCGACGAGCAGTACTTC | 15 | - | TRBJ2-7 | once | TRBV28
CASSLELAGGPPPYNEQFF | TGTGCCAGCAGCTTAGAACTAGCGGGGGGACCCCCTCCCTACAATGAGCAGTTCTTC | 19 | TRBD2 | TRBJ2-1 | few | TRBV7-2
CAISESPGNTEAFF | TGTGCCATCAGTGAGTCGCCAGGGAACACTGAAGCTTTCTTT | 14 | - | TRBJ1-1 | - | TRBV10-3
CASSDGGRGGTDTQYF | TGTGCCAGCAGTGACGGAGGGAGGGGGGGCACAGATACGCAGTATTTT | 16 | - | TRBJ2-3 | few | TRBV28
CAWSVLPSGASGNDNEQFF | TGTGCCTGGAGTGTATTGCCCTCTGGGGCTAGCGGGAACGACAATGAGCAGTTCTTC | 19 | TRBD2 | TRBJ2-1 | - | TRBV30
CASSNGVPYEQYF | TGTGCCAGCAGCAACGGGGTTCCCTACGAGCAGTACTTC | 13 | - | TRBJ2-7 | - | TRBV21-1
CASSLVTEQFF | TGTGCCAGCAGCTTGGTGACAGAGCAGTTCTTC | 11 | - | TRBJ2-1 | - | TRBV5-8
CAWSVTVATEAFF | TGTGCCTGGAGTGTAACAGTTGCCACTGAAGCTTTCTTT | 13 | - | TRBJ1-1 | - | TRBV30
CATSSAGIDQPQHF | TGTGCCACCAGCAGTGCAGGAATCGATCAGCCCCAGCATTTT | 14 | - | TRBJ1-5 | - | TRBV15
CAWKGDRERPKRQPQHF | TGTGCCTGGAAGGGTGACAGGGAAAGACCGAAGCGGCAGCCCCAGCATTTT | 17 | TRBD1 | TRBJ1-5 | - | TRBV30
CASSFFLAGMEETQYF | TGTGCCAGCAGTTTCTTCCTAGCGGGTATGGAAGAGACCCAGTACTTC | 16 | TRBD2 | TRBJ2-5 | - | TRBV28
CASITSGRSRLGQETQYF | TGTGCCAGCATTACTAGCGGGAGAAGTCGCCTGGGCCAAGAGACCCAGTACTTC | 18 | TRBD2 | TRBJ2-5 | - | TRBV28
CASSQEAAGPSYEQYF | TGTGCCAGCAGCCAAGAGGCGGCGGGCCCCTCCTACGAGCAGTACTTC | 16 | - | TRBJ2-7 | - | TRBV4-2
CASSYVSGTGDGELFF | TGTGCCAGCAGTTACGTCTCCGGGACAGGGGACGGGGAGCTGTTTTTT | 16 | TRBD1 | TRBJ2-2 | - | TRBV6-5
CSVSGRGNTEAFF | TGCAGCGTATCGGGGAGGGGGAACACTGAAGCTTTCTTT | 13 | - | TRBJ1-1 | - | TRBV29-1
CSVEDSLRGPGNTIYF | TGCAGCGTTGAAGACTCCCTCAGGGGCCCTGGAAACACCATATATTTT | 16 | - | TRBJ1-3 | - | TRBV29-1
CASSHARQGVEYNEQFF | TGCGCCAGCAGTCACGCCCGACAGGGTGTGGAGTACAATGAGCAGTTCTTC | 17 | TRBD1 | TRBJ2-1 | - | TRBV23-1
CAWRQGSPLHF | TGTGCCTGGAGACAGGGGTCACCCCTCCACTTT | 11 | TRBD1 | TRBJ1-6 | - | TRBV30
CASSVDSNTEAFF | TGTGCCAGCAGCGTTGACTCGAACACTGAAGCTTTCTTT | 13 | - | TRBJ1-1 | - | TRBV7-7
CASSTSTGSMNTEAFF | TGTGCCAGCAGCACCTCGACAGGGTCCATGAACACTGAAGCTTTCTTT | 16 | TRBD1 | TRBJ1-1 | - | TRBV7-8
CASSPRQDSEQFF | TGTGCCAGCAGCCCCCGACAGGACAGTGAGCAGTTCTTC | 13 | - | TRBJ2-1 | - | TRBV7-9
CASNRGDGGNQPQHF | TGTGCCAGCAACAGGGGTGATGGAGGCAATCAGCCCCAGCATTTT | 15 | TRBD1 | TRBJ1-5 | - | TRBV2
CASSFLTQDRLRDEQYF | TGTGCCAGCAGCTTTTTGACCCAGGACCGATTGCGCGACGAGCAGTACTTC | 17 | - | TRBJ2-7 | - | TRBV7-9
CASSLWEYNEQFF | TGTGCCAGCAGCTTATGGGAATACAATGAGCAGTTCTTC | 13 | - | TRBJ2-1 | many | TRBV7-9
CASSPPTGQNTEAFF | TGTGCCAGCTCACCCCCGACAGGGCAGAACACTGAAGCTTTCTTT | 15 | TRBD1 | TRBJ1-1 | - | TRBV18
CATRLISGYNEQFF | TGTGCCACTCGACTGATTTCTGGGTACAATGAGCAGTTCTTC | 14 | - | TRBJ2-1 | - | TRBV27
CASSLEVSDSYNSPLHF | TGTGCCAGCAGCCTCGAGGTGTCAGACTCCTATAATTCACCCCTCCACTTT | 17 | - | TRBJ1-6 | - | TRBV9
CASSLGPRDEQFF | TGTGCCAGCAGCCTCGGGCCGCGGGATGAGCAGTTCTTC | 13 | - | TRBJ2-1 | - | TRBV4-2
CASSDGTVTGELFF | TGTGCCAGCAGTGATGGGACAGTCACCGGGGAGCTGTTTTTT | 14 | TRBD1 | TRBJ2-2 | - | TRBV2
CASSEMGDKTLGANVLTF | TGTGCCAGCAGTGAAATGGGGGACAAAACTCTGGGCGCCAACGTCCTGACTTTC | 18 | - | TRBJ2-6 | - | TRBV2
CASSTRGGIGYTF | TGTGCCAGCAGTACCAGGGGGGGCATAGGGTACACCTTC | 13 | TRBD1 | TRBJ1-2 | - | TRBV27
CASSLTGGGMADYEQYF | TGTGCCAGCAGTTTGACAGGAGGAGGGATGGCGGACTACGAGCAGTACTTC | 17 | - | TRBJ2-7 | - | TRBV28
CASSLALRGDYGYTF | TGTGCCAGCAGCTTAGCGCTAAGGGGGGACTATGGCTACACCTTC | 15 | - | TRBJ1-2 | - | TRBV7-2
CAWSVTNTEAFF | TGTGCCTGGAGTGTCACCAACACTGAAGCTTTCTTT | 12 | - | TRBJ1-1 | few | TRBV30
CASSEGQNGYTF | TGTGCCAGCAGTGAAGGACAGAACGGCTACACCTTC | 12 | - | TRBJ1-2 | - | TRBV6-1
CASSLGYTIYF | TGTGCCAGCAGTTTGGGTTACACCATATATTTT | 11 | - | TRBJ1-3 | - | TRBV28
CASSMRRGGGIQYF | TGTGCCAGCAGTATGCGACGGGGTGGAGGCATTCAGTACTTC | 14 | - | TRBJ2-4 | - | TRBV28
CATQDRGASNEQFF | TGTGCCACTCAGGACAGGGGAGCGAGCAATGAGCAGTTCTTC | 14 | TRBD1 | TRBJ2-1 | - | TRBV7-9
CASSFRTGTGEQYF | TGTGCCAGCAGTTTCCGGACAGGAACGGGGGAGCAGTACTTC | 14 | TRBD1 | TRBJ2-7 | - | TRBV28
CASYGFSNTGELFF | TGCGCCAGCTACGGGTTTTCGAACACCGGGGAGCTGTTTTTT | 14 | - | TRBJ2-2 | - | TRBV5-1
CASSSPEGLYGYTF | TGTGCCAGCAGTTCTCCGGAAGGGCTCTATGGCTACACCTTC | 14 | - | TRBJ1-2 | - | TRBV27